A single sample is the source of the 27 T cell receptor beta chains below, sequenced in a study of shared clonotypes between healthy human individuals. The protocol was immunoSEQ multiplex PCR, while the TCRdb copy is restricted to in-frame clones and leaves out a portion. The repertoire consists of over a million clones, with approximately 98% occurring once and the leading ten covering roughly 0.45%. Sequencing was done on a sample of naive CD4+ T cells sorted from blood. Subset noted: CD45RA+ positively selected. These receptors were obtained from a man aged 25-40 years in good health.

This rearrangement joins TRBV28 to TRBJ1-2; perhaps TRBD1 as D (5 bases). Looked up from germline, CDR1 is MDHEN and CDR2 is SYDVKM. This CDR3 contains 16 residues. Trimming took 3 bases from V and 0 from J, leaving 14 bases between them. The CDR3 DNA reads TGTGCCAGCAGTTTTCGTCTAGGGGCTTCTAACTATGGCTACACCTTC. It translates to CASSFRLGASNYGYTF.

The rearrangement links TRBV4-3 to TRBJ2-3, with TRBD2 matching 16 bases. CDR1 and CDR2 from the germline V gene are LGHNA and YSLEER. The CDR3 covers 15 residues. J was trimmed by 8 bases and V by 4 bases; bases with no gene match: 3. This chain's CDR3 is CASSLGTSGRATQYF. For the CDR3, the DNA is TGCGCCAGCAGCCTGGGGACTAGCGGGAGGGCTACGCAGTATTTT.

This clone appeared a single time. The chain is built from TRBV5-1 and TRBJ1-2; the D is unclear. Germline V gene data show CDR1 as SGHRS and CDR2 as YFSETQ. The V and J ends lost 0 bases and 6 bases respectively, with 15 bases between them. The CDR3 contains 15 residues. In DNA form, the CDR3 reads TGCGCCAGCAGCTTGGGCCCCGAGAGGGATAATGGCTACACCTTC. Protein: CASSLGPERDNGYTF.

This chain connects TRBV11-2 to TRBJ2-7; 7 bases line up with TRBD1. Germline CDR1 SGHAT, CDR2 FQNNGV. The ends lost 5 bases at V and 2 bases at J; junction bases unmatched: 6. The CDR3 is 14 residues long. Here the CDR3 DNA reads TGTGCCAGCAGCCGAGGACAGGAGGCCTACGAGCAGTACTTC. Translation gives CASSRGQEAYEQYF.

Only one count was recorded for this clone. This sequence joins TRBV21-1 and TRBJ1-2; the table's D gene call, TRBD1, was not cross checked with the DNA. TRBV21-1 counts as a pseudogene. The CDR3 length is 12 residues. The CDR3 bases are TGTGCCAGCAGCAACGGACAGGCCGGCTACACCTTC. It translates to CASSNGQAGYTF.

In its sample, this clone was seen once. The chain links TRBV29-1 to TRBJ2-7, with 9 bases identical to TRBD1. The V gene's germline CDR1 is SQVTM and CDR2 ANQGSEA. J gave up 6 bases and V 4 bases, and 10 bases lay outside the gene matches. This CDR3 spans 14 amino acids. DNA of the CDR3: TGCAGCGTTGCCCGGCCGGACAGGGGATCCGAGCAGTACTTC. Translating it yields CSVARPDRGSEQYF.

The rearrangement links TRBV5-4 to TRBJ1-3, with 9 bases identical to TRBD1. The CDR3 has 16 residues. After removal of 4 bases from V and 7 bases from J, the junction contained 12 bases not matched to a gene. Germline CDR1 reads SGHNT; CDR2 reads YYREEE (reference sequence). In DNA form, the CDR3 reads TGTGCCAGCAGCAAAGGTGGGACAGGGCAAGTGAACACCATATATTTT. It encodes CASSKGGTGQVNTIYF. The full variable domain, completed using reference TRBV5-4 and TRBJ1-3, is ETGVTQSPTHLIKTRGQQVTLRCSSQSGHNTVSWYQQALGQGPQFIFQYYREEENGRGNFPPRFSGLQFPNYSSELNVNALELDDSALYLCASSKGGTGQVNTIYFGEGSWLTVV.

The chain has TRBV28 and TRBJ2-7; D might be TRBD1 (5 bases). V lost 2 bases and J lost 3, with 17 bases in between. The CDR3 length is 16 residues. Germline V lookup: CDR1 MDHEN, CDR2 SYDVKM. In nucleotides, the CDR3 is TGTGCCAGCAGTTTAGCCCAGGGCCAGGCTATCTACGAGCAGTACTTC. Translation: CASSLAQGQAIYEQYF.

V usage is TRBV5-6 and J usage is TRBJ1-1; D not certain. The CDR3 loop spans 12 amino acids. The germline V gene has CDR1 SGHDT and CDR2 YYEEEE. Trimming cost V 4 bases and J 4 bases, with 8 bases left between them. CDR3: CASSRKVTEAFF. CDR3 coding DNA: TGTGCCAGCAGCCGGAAGGTCACTGAAGCTTTCTTT.

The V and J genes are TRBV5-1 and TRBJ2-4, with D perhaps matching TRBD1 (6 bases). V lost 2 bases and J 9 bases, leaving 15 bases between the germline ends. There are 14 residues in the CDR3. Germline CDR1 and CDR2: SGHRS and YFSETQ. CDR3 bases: TGCGCCAGCAGCTTAACACAGGGATCGGGCATTCAGTACTTC. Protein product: CASSLTQGSGIQYF.

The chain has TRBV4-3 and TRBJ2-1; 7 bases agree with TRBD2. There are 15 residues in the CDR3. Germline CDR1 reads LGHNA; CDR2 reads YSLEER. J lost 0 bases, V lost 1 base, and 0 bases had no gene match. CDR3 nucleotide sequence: TGCGCCAGCAGCCAAGGGACTAGCTCCTACAATGAGCAGTTCTTC. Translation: CASSQGTSSYNEQFF.

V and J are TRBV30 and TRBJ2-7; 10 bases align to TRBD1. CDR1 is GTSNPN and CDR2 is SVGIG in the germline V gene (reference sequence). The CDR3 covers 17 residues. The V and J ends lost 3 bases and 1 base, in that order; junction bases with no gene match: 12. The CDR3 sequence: CAWRPPGQGGTSYEQYF. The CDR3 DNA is TGTGCCTGGAGGCCCCCCGGACAGGGGGGTACGTCCTACGAGCAGTACTTC. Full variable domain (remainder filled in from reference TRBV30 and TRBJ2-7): SQTIHQWPATLVQPVGSPLSLECTVEGTSNPNLYWYRQAAGRGLQLLFYSVGIGQISSEVPQNLSASRPQDRQFILSSKKLLLSDSGFYLCAWRPPGQGGTSYEQYFGPGTRLTVT.

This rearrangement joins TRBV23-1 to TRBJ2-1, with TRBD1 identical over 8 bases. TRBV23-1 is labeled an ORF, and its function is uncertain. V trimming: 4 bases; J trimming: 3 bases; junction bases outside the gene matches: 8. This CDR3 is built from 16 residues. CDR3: CASSLKTGGYYNEQFF. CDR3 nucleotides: TGCGCCAGCAGTCTAAAAACAGGGGGTTACTACAATGAGCAGTTCTTC.

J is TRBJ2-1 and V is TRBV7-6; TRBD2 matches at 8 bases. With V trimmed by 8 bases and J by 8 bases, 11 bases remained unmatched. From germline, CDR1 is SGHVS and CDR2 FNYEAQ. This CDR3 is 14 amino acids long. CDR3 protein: CASGRGTSLDEQFF. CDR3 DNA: TGTGCCAGCGGGAGGGGGACTAGTCTCGATGAGCAGTTCTTC.

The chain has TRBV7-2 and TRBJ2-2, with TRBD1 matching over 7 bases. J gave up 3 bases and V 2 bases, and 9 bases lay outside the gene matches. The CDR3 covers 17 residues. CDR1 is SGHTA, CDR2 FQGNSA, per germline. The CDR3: CASSLYPAGTDTGELFF. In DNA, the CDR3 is TGTGCCAGCAGCTTATACCCGGCCGGGACAGACACCGGGGAGCTGTTTTTT.

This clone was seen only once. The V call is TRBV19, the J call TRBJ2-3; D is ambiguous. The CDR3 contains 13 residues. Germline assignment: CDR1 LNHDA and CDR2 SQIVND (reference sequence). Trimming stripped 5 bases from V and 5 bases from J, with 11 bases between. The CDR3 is CASSSYGEDTQYF. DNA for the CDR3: TGTGCCAGTAGTTCCTATGGGGAAGATACGCAGTATTTT.

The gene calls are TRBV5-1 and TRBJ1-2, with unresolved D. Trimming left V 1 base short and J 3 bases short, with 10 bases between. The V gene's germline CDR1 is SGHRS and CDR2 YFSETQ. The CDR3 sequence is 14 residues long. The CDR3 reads CASSLLGPDYGYTF. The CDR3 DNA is TGCGCCAGCAGCTTGCTCGGGCCCGACTATGGCTACACCTTC.

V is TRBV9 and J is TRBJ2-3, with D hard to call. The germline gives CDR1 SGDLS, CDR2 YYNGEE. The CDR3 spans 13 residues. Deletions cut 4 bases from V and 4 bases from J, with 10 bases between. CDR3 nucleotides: TGTGCCAGCAGCCCTCTAAGCTCAGATACGCAGTATTTT. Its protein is CASSPLSSDTQYF.

The CDR3 loop is CASSVGLLTSGYTF. The CDR3 DNA reads TGTGCCAGCAGCGTAGGTTTATTGACAAGCGGCTACACCTTC. The V call is TRBV9, the J call TRBJ1-2; no reliable D call. Trimming shortened V by 0 bases and J by 8 bases, and 14 bases separated the two germline ends. Germline CDR1 reads SGDLS; CDR2 reads YYNGEE. CDR3 size: 14 residues.

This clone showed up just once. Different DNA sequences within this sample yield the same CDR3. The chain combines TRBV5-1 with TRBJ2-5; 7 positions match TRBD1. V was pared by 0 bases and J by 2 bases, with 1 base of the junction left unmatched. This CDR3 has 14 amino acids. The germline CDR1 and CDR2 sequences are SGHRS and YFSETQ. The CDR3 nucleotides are TGCGCCAGCAGCTTGGACAGGGGACAAGAGACCCAGTACTTC. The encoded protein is CASSLDRGQETQYF.

This CDR3 is CASSTPGQGGHEQYF. CDR3 sequence (DNA): TGTGCCAGCAGTACTCCGGGACAGGGGGGTCACGAGCAGTACTTC. This chain links TRBV28 with TRBJ2-7, with 11 bases lining up with TRBD1. The V gene's germline CDR1 is MDHEN and CDR2 SYDVKM. The V gene end was trimmed by 5 bases and the J gene end by 5 bases; junction bases not matched to a gene: 8. This CDR3 comprises 15 residues. The full variable domain, completed using reference TRBV28 and TRBJ2-7, is DVKVTQSSRYLVKRTGEKVFLECVQDMDHENMFWYRQDPGLGLRLIYFSYDVKMKEKGDIPEGYSVSREKKERFSLILESASTNQTSMYLCASSTPGQGGHEQYFGPGTRLTVT.

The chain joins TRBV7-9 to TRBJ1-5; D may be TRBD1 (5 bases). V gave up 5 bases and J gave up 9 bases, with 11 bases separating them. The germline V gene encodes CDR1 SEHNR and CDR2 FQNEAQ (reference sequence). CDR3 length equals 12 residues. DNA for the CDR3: TGTGCCAGCAGCCATCCAGGGTCGCCCCAGCATTTT. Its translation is CASSHPGSPQHF. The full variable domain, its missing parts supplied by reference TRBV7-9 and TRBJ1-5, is DTGVSQNPRHKITKRGQNVTFRCDPISEHNRLYWYRQTLGQGPEFLTYFQNEAQLEKSRLLSDRFSAERPKGSFSTLEIQRTEQGDSAMYLCASSHPGSPQHFGDGTRLSIL.

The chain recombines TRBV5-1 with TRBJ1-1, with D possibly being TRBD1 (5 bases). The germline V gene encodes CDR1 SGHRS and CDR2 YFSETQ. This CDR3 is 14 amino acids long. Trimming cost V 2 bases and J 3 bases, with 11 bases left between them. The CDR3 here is CASSLIGGDTEAFF. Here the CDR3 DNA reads TGCGCCAGCAGCTTAATCGGAGGGGACACTGAAGCTTTCTTT. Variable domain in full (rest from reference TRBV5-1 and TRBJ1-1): KAGVTQTPRYLIKTRGQQVTLSCSPISGHRSVSWYQQTPGQGLQFLFEYFSETQRNKGNFPGRFSGRQFSNSRSEMNVSTLELGDSALYLCASSLIGGDTEAFFGQGTRLTVV.

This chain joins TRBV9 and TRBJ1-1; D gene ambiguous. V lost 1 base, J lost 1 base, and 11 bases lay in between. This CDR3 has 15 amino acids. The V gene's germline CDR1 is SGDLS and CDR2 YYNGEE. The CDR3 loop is CASSVSQHGNTEAFF. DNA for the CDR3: TGTGCCAGCAGCGTATCCCAACATGGGAACACTGAAGCTTTCTTT.

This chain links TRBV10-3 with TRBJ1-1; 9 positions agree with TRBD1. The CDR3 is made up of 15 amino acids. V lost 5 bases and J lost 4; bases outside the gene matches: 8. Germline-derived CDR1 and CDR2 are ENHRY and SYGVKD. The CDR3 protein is CAISRTGDRGTEAFF. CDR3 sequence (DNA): TGTGCCATCAGTAGGACAGGGGACCGAGGCACTGAAGCTTTCTTT.

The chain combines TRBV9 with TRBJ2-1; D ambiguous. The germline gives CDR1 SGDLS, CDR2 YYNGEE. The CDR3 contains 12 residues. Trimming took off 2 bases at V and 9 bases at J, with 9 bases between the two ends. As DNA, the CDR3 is TGTGCCAGCAGCGTGCGTTTGAGTGAGCAGTTCTTC. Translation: CASSVRLSEQFF. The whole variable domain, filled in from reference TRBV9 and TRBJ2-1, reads DSGVTQTPKHLITATGQRVTLRCSPRSGDLSVYWYQQSLDQGLQFLIQYYNGEERAKGNILERFSAQQFPDLHSELNLSSLELGDSALYFCASSVRLSEQFFGPGTRLTVL.

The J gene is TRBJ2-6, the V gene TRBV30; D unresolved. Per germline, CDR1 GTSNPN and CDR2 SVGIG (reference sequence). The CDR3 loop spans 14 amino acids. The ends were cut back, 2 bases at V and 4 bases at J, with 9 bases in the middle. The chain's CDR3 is CAWSSTEGANVLTF. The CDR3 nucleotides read TGTGCCTGGAGTAGCACGGAAGGGGCCAACGTCCTGACTTTC.